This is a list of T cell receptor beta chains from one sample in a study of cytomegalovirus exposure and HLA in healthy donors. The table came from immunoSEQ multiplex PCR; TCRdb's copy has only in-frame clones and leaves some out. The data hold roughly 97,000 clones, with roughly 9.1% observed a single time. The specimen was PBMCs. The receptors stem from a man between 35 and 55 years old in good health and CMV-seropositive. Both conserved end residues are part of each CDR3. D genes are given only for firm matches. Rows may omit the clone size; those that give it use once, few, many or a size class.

DNA: TGTGCCAGCAGCTTACCATGGGCACCTTCCTATGGCTACACCTTC
CDR3: CASSLPWAPSYGYTF
V: TRBV7-2
J: TRBJ1-2
D: .
size: .

DNA: TGTGCCAGTAAGGAGGGGCTTAAAATGAACACTGAAGCTTTCTTT
CDR3: CASKEGLKMNTEAFF
V: TRBV19
J: TRBJ1-1
D: .
size: .

DNA: TGTGCCAGCAGTGAAGAGGTTGGGGGCGTTTGGGGGGCTTTCTTT
CDR3: CASSEEVGGVWGAFF
V: TRBV6-1
J: TRBJ1-1
D: .
size: .

DNA: TGTGCCAGCAGCTTACCAGGGGGCAGGGGAAATGGCTACACCTTC
CDR3: CASSLPGGRGNGYTF
V: TRBV5-4
J: TRBJ1-2
D: TRBD1
size: once

DNA: TGTGCCAGCAGCCCCTCTGCTCAGGGGACCATCTACGAGCAGTACTTC
CDR3: CASSPSAQGTIYEQYF
V: TRBV7-9
J: TRBJ2-7
D: .
size: few

DNA: TGTGCCAGCAGTGAAGGTGCTAGTTGGTACCAAGAGACCCAGTACTTC
CDR3: CASSEGASWYQETQYF
V: TRBV25-1
J: TRBJ2-5
D: .
size: few

DNA: TGTGCTAGTGGACACTCGACTAGTTCCTACGAGCAGTACTTC
CDR3: CASGHSTSSYEQYF
V: TRBV12-5
J: TRBJ2-7
D: .
size: .

DNA: TGTGCCAGCAGACAAGATTCAGACTATAAGCAGTTCTTC
CDR3: CASRQDSDYKQFF
V: TRBV4-2
J: TRBJ2-1
D: .
size: few

DNA: TGTGCCAGCAGCTTGGACAGGCTCGCTAACTATGGCTACACCTTC
CDR3: CASSLDRLANYGYTF
V: TRBV7-8
J: TRBJ1-2
D: TRBD1
size: .

DNA: TGTGCCATCAGTGAGGAGGGGAGGACTGGAAACACCATATATTTT
CDR3: CAISEEGRTGNTIYF
V: TRBV10-3
J: TRBJ1-3
D: .
size: .

DNA: TGCGCCAGCAGCTTGCCAGGGGGATACGAGCAGTACTTC
CDR3: CASSLPGGYEQYF
V: TRBV5-1
J: TRBJ2-7
D: TRBD1
size: few

DNA: TGTGCCAGCAGCCCTTTATACGGGGTTAGCAATCAGCCCCAGCATTTT
CDR3: CASSPLYGVSNQPQHF
V: TRBV6-6
J: TRBJ1-5
D: .
size: .

DNA: TGTGCCAGCAGCCACGACAGGGAAGAGACCCAGTACTTC
CDR3: CASSHDREETQYF
V: TRBV11-2
J: TRBJ2-5
D: TRBD1
size: few

DNA: TGTGCCAGCAGCCTACTAGCGGGTGTGGGGCAGTATTTT
CDR3: CASSLLAGVGQYF
V: TRBV5-8
J: TRBJ2-3
D: TRBD2
size: .

DNA: TGCGCCAGCGGCCCGGGACGGGAGGCCCGCTCCAACACCGGGGAGCTGTTTTTT
CDR3: CASGPGREARSNTGELFF
V: TRBV5-1
J: TRBJ2-2
D: TRBD2
size: .

DNA: TGCGCCAGCAGCTCCACACTAGCGGGAGGAAAATACAATGAGCAGTTCTTC
CDR3: CASSSTLAGGKYNEQFF
V: TRBV5-1
J: TRBJ2-1
D: TRBD2
size: few

DNA: TGTGCCAGCAGTGAAGGGACTAGCGTCTACAATGAGCAGTTCTTC
CDR3: CASSEGTSVYNEQFF
V: TRBV2
J: TRBJ2-1
D: TRBD2
size: .

DNA: TGTGCCAGTAGTGTTAGGACTAGCGGGCTCAATGAGCAGTTCTTC
CDR3: CASSVRTSGLNEQFF
V: TRBV19
J: TRBJ2-1
D: TRBD2
size: .

DNA: TGTGCCAGCAGCCAAGATCCGTACCAAGAGACCCAGTACTTC
CDR3: CASSQDPYQETQYF
V: TRBV4-2
J: TRBJ2-5
D: .
size: few

DNA: TGTGCCAGCAGTCCTCCAGGTTTCTTAAGCAATCAGCCCCAGCATTTT
CDR3: CASSPPGFLSNQPQHF
V: TRBV28
J: TRBJ1-5
D: .
size: .

DNA: TGTGCCAGCAGGGGTACTAGCGGGGTTTACAATGAGCAGTTCTTC
CDR3: CASRGTSGVYNEQFF
V: TRBV7-9
J: TRBJ2-1
D: TRBD2
size: .

DNA: TGTGCCAGCAGTTTTTCGGCAGGGCGGCAAGAGACCCAGTACTTC
CDR3: CASSFSAGRQETQYF
V: TRBV27
J: TRBJ2-5
D: .
size: .

DNA: TGTGCCAGCAGCGTATATGGCCAGGGCACTGGAAACACCATATATTTT
CDR3: CASSVYGQGTGNTIYF
V: TRBV9
J: TRBJ1-3
D: .
size: few

DNA: TGTGCCAGCAGCTTAGGGGACAGCTCCTACGAGCAGTACTTC
CDR3: CASSLGDSSYEQYF
V: TRBV7-6
J: TRBJ2-7
D: TRBD1
size: .

DNA: TGTGCCAGCAGCTCCTTAGCGGGAGGTGAGCAGTTCTTC
CDR3: CASSSLAGGEQFF
V: TRBV5-6
J: TRBJ2-1
D: TRBD2
size: .

DNA: TGTGCCAGTAGTTTTACTCATCTCTACGAGCAGTACTTC
CDR3: CASSFTHLYEQYF
V: TRBV19
J: TRBJ2-7
D: .
size: .

DNA: TGCAGCGTCTATACGCAGTATTTT
CDR3: CSVYTQYF
V: TRBV29-1
J: TRBJ2-3
D: .
size: .

DNA: TGTGCTAGCAGCCAACAGGGGGCTAGCACCGGGGAGCTGTTTTTT
CDR3: CASSQQGASTGELFF
V: TRBV7-7
J: TRBJ2-2
D: TRBD1
size: .

DNA: TGTGCCAGCACAACTATGAACACTGAAGCTTTCTTT
CDR3: CASTTMNTEAFF
V: TRBV7-9
J: TRBJ1-1
D: .
size: .